This TCR beta chain emerged from a study of blood T cell repertoires in COVID-19. As for the study in general: Both acute and convalescent COVID-19 samples were obtained from the United States, Italy and Spain. T cells, B-cell-depleted T cells, or PBMCs supplied cDNA or gDNA.

CDR3 length: 16 amino acids. Looked up from germline, CDR1 is SGDLS and CDR2 is YYNGEE. V dropped 0 bases and J dropped 0; count of bases not matched to a gene: 3. In the source study's methods: Estimation of nucleated cell counts was performed using reference gene primer amplification. Sequencing was performed with immunoSEQ multiplex PCR; in TCRdb, only in-frame clones are kept and a portion is missing. V and J calls and clone size are given by that table; D and trimming were obtained from the DNA. Here the sample spans roughly 170,000 clones, more than 80% being singletons. Sequencing used peripheral blood. The chain couples TRBV9 to TRBJ2-1; the match to TRBD2 covers 7 bases. The receptor was isolated from a human donor in a cohort sampled during active COVID-19. The CDR3 DNA sequence: TGTGCCAGCAGCGTAGGGGGCGGGAGCTCCTACAATGAGCAGTTCTTC. As protein: CASSVGGGSSYNEQFF.